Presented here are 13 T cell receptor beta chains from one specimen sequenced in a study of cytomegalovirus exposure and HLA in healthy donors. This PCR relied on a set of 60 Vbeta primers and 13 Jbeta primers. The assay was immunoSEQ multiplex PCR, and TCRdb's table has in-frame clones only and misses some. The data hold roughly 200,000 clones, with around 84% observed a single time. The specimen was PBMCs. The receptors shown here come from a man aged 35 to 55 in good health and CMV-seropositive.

CDR3 DNA: TGTGCCACCAGCAAGGAACTAGCGGGAGCGAACACCGGGGAGCTGTTTTTT. Encoded protein: CATSKELAGANTGELFF. V usage is TRBV15 and J usage is TRBJ2-2, with 11 bases identical to TRBD2. The CDR3 contains 17 residues. Germline loops: CDR1 LNHNV, CDR2 YYDKDF (reference sequence). J lost 0 bases, V lost 4 bases, and 4 bases had no gene match.

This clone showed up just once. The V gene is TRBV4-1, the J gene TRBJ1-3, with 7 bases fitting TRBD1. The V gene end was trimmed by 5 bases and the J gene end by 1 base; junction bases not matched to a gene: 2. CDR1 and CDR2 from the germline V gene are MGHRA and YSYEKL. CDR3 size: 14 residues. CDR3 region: CASSVQGSGNTIYF. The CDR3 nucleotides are TGCGCCAGCAGCGTACAGGGGTCTGGAAACACCATATATTTT.

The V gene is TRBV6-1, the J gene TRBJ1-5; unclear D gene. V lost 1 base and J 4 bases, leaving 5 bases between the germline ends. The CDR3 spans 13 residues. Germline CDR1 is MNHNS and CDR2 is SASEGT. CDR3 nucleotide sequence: TGTGCCAGCAGTGAAGTAAAAAATCAGCCCCAGCATTTT. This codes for CASSEVKNQPQHF.

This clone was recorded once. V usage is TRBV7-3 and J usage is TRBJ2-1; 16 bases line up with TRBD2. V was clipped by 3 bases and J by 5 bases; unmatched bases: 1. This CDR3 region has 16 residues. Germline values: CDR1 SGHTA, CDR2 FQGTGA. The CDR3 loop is CASSLGLAGGHNEQFF. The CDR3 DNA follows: TGTGCCAGCAGCTTGGGACTAGCGGGGGGGCACAATGAGCAGTTCTTC.

The CDR3 loop is CASSEGSGRATEQFF. The CDR3 DNA reads TGTGCCAGCAGTGAAGGTAGCGGGAGGGCCACTGAGCAGTTCTTC. The chain recombines TRBV2 with TRBJ2-1; TRBD2 matches at 11 bases. Germline V gives CDR1 SNHLY, CDR2 FYNNEI. The CDR3 has 15 residues. With V trimmed by 1 base and J by 9 bases, 5 bases remained unmatched.

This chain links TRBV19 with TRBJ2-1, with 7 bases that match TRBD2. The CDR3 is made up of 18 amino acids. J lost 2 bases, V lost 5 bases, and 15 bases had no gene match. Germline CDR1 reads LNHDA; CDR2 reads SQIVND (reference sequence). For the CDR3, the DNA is TGTGCCAGTAGTTTCCCTGGGGAGGGACCGTCTACCTACAATGAGCAGTTCTTC. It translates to CASSFPGEGPSTYNEQFF.

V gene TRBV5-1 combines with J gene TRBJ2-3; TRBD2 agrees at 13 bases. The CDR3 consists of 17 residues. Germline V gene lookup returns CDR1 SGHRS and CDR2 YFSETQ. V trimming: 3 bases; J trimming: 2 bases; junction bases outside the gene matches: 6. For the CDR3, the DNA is TGCGCCAGCAGCTCCAGACTAGCGGGGGGTCTCACAGATACGCAGTATTTT. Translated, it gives CASSSRLAGGLTDTQYF.

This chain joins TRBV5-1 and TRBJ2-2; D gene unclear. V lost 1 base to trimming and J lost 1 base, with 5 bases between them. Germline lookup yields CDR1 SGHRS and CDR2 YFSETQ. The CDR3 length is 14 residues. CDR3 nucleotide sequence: TGCGCCAGCAGCTTGCGGGTGAACACCGGGGAGCTGTTTTTT. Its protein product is CASSLRVNTGELFF. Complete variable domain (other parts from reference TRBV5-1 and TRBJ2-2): KAGVTQTPRYLIKTRGQQVTLSCSPISGHRSVSWYQQTPGQGLQFLFEYFSETQRNKGNFPGRFSGRQFSNSRSEMNVSTLELGDSALYLCASSLRVNTGELFFGEGSRLTVL.

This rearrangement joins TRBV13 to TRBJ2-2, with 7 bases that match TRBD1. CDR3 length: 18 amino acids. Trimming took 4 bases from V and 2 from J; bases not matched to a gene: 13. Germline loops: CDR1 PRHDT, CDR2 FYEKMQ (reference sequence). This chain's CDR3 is CASSSHYRTGSNTGELFF. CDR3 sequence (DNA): TGTGCCAGCAGCTCCCACTACCGGACAGGCTCAAACACCGGGGAGCTGTTTTTT.

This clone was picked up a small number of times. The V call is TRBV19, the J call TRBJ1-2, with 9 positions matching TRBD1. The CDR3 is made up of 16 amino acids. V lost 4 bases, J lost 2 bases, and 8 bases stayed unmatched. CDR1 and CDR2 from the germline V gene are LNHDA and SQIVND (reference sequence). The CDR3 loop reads CASSTRRTGANYGYTF. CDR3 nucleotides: TGTGCCAGTAGTACCCGCCGGACAGGGGCGAACTATGGCTACACCTTC.

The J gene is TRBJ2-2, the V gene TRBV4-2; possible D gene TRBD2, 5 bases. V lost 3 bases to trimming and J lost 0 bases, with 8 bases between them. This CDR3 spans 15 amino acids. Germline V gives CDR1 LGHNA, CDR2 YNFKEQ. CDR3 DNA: TGTGCCAGCAGCCACGGGCGGGCGAACACCGGGGAGCTGTTTTTT. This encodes CASSHGRANTGELFF.

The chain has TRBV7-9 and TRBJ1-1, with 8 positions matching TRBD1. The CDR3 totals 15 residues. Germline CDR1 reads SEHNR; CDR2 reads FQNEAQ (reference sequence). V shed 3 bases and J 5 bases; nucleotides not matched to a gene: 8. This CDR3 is CASSLRTGSITEAFF. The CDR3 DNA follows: TGTGCCAGCAGCTTGAGGACAGGGAGCATTACTGAAGCTTTCTTT.

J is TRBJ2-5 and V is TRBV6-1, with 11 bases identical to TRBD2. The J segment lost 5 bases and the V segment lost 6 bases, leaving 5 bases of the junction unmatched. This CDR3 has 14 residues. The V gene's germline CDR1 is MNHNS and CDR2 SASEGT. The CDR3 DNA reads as TGTGCCAGCAGGCTAGCGGGAGGAGGGGAGACCCAGTACTTC. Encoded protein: CASRLAGGGETQYF.